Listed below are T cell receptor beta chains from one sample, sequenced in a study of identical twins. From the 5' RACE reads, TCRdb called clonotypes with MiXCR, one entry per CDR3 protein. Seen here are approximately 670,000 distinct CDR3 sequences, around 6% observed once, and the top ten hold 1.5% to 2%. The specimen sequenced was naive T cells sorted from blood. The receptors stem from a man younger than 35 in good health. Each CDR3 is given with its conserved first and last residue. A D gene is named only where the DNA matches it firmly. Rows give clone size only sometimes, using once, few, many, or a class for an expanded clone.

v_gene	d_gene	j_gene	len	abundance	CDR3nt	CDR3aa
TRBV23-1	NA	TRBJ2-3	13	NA	TGCGCCAGCAGTCAATTTCTAAGGGATACGCAGTATTTT	CASSQFLRDTQYF
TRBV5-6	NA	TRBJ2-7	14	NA	TGTGCCAGCCGCGGCACATGGAAGAGATACGAGCAGTACTTC	CASRGTWKRYEQYF
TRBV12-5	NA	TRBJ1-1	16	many	TGTGCTAGTGGCCTCCCGCCGGGGGGTGGCAACACTGAAGCTTTCTTT	CASGLPPGGGNTEAFF
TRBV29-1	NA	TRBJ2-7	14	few	TGCAGCGTTGATTGGCACAGAGGGGGGTACGAGCAGTACTTC	CSVDWHRGGYEQYF
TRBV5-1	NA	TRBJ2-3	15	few	TGCGCCAGCAGCTTGGGGGGACGGAATTATGCTACGCAGTATTTT	CASSLGGRNYATQYF
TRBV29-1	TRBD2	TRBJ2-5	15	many	TGCAGCGTTGTCGGCCTAGCGGGAGGGTTTGAGACCCAGTACTTC	CSVVGLAGGFETQYF
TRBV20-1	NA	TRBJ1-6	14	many	TGCAGCGTAGCTTCGGCGGGGGGAAATTCACCCCTCCACTTT	CSVASAGGNSPLHF
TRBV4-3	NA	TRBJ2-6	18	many	TGCGCCAGCAGCCAAGTAGGGATCCGGCGCTCTGGGGCCAACGTCCTGACTTTC	CASSQVGIRRSGANVLTF
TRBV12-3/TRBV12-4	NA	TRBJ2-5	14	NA	TGTGCCAGCAGGAAGGCAGGGTCTGGGGAGACCCAGTACTTC	CASRKAGSGETQYF
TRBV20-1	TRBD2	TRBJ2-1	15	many	TGCAGTGCTAGAGTGAGGCTAGCGGGAGTCTGGGAGCAGTTCTTC	CSARVRLAGVWEQFF
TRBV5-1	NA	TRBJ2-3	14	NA	TGCGCCAGCAGCTTAACTATTCTCGGGGATACGCAGTATTTT	CASSLTILGDTQYF
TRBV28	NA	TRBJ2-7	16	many	TGTGCCAGCAGCCGGGCGGGTAGCGGAGGTTCCTACGAGCAGTACTTC	CASSRAGSGGSYEQYF
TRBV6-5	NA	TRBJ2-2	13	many	TGTGCCAGCAGTTGGGAGAACACCGGGGAGCTGTTTTTT	CASSWENTGELFF
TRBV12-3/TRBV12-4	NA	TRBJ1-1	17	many	TGTGCCAGCAGTTTAGTGTTCGAGACAGGCCCGAACACTGAAGCTTTCTTT	CASSLVFETGPNTEAFF
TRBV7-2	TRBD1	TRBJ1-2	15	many	TGTGCCAGCAGCTCCGGGACAGGGGGAAGCTATGGCTACACCTTC	CASSSGTGGSYGYTF
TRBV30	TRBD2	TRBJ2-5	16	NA	TGTGCCTGGAGTGGGTCAGTGACTAGCGTCGGGGAGACCCAGTACTTC	CAWSGSVTSVGETQYF
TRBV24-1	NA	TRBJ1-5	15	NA	TGTGCCACCAGCCCGGGACACGGTAGCAATCAGCCCCAGCATTTT	CATSPGHGSNQPQHF
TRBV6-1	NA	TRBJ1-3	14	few	TGTGCCAGCAGTGAACAGCTCTCTGGAAACACCATATATTTT	CASSEQLSGNTIYF
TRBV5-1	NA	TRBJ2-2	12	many	TGCGCCAGCAGCTGGGCCACCGGGGAGCTGTTTTTT	CASSWATGELFF
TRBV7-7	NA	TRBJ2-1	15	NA	TGTGCCAGCAGCCGAAGCCCCAGCGGCAACAATGAGCAGTTCTTC	CASSRSPSGNNEQFF
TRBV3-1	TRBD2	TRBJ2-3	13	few	TGTGCCAGCAGCCACCGTGGCGGGAGGGCTGTGAATTTT	CASSHRGGRAVNF
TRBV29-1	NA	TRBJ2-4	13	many	TGCAGCGTTAGACCACAGGCCGTAACCATTCAGTACTTC	CSVRPQAVTIQYF
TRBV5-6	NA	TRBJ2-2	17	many	TGTGCCAGCAGCTTGGACAGGGCCGGGGGTGACACCGGGGAGCTGTTTTTT	CASSLDRAGGDTGELFF
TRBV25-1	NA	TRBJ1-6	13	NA	TGTGCCAGCAGTGATCTGGGGGGTTCACCCCTCCACTTT	CASSDLGGSPLHF
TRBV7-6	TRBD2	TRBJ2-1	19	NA	TGTGCCAGCAGCTTAGATAGCGGGGGAAGTGGGGCACCGTACAATGAGCAGTTCTTC	CASSLDSGGSGAPYNEQFF
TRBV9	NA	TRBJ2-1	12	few	TGTGCCAGCAGCGTAGGGGGGGGACAAAAGTTCTTC	CASSVGGGQKFF
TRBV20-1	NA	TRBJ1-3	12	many	TGCAGTGCTTCAGCCTCTGGAAACACCATATATTTT	CSASASGNTIYF
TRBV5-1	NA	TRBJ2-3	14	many	TGCGCCGGAAGACTACGAGGGGGCACAGATACGCAGTATTTT	CAGRLRGGTDTQYF
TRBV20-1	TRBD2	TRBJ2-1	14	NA	TGCAGTGCCCTTAGCGGGGGTCTCGGCAATGAGCAGTTCTTC	CSALSGGLGNEQFF
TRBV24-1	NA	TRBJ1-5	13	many	TGTGCCACTGCCGGGATACGCAATCAGCCCCAGCATTTT	CATAGIRNQPQHF
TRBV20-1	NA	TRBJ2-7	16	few	TGCAGTGCTAGAGATCAGGGGGTTAGCGGGAAGGTCGAACAGTACTTC	CSARDQGVSGKVEQYF
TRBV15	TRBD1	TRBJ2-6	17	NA	TGTGCCACCAGGCAAGACAGGGAAGGCTCTGGGGCCAACGTCCTGACTTTC	CATRQDREGSGANVLTF
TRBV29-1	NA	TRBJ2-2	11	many	TGCAGCGTTAAGTACACCGGGGAGCTGTTTTTT	CSVKYTGELFF
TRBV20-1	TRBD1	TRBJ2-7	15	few	TGCAGTGCTAGAGGCACAGGGGCCGACCCCTACGAGCAGTACTTC	CSARGTGADPYEQYF
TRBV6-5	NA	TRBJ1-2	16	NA	TGTGCCAGCAGTTACGGGCGCGGGCCTTCAAACTATGGCTACACCTTC	CASSYGRGPSNYGYTF